The next 9 T cell receptor beta chains were all read from a single sample in a study of Ad26.COV2.S vaccination and SARS-CoV-2 variants. Measured with immunoSEQ multiplex PCR; TCRdb has only the in-frame clones, and not every one. Among about 350,000 clones listed, 70% to 90% were seen once. Treatment described: roughly 19 received Ad26.COV2.S at low or high dose, single or two shots; five or six received placebo; per-sample allocation not given. Vaccine and placebo recipients were sampled on day 63 after the first injection. This sample comprised peripheral blood, obtained in a trial of Ad26.COV2.S vaccine versus placebo. The source of these receptors is a person aged 18 to 65 who received the Ad26.COV2.S COVID-19 vaccine or a placebo.

This CDR3 is CASSIGQGNNEQFF. The CDR3 nucleotides read TGTGCCAGCAGCATCGGACAGGGGAACAATGAGCAGTTCTTC. This chain uses TRBV11-3 with TRBJ2-1; 9 bases align to TRBD1. V lost 5 bases to trimming and J lost 5 bases; unmatched junction nucleotides: 4. CDR3 length: 14 amino acids. Germline CDR1 SGHNT, CDR2 YENEEA.

This chain uses TRBV19 with TRBJ1-1; D gene ambiguous. V lost 1 base and J 1 base, leaving 7 bases between the germline ends. In germline, CDR1 is LNHDA, CDR2 SQIVND (reference sequence). This CDR3 has 14 amino acids. The CDR3 loop is CASSIGGPNTEAFF. CDR3 sequence (DNA): TGTGCCAGTAGTATAGGAGGGCCGAACACTGAAGCTTTCTTT.

This chain links TRBV6-4 with TRBJ2-2; 11 nucleotides agree with TRBD1. Germline V gives CDR1 MRHNA, CDR2 SNTAGT. The CDR3 contains 14 residues. J was trimmed by 3 bases and V by 9 bases; bases with no gene match: 3. The DNA of the CDR3 is TGTGCCAGTGGACAGGGGGCGGACACCGGGGAGCTGTTTTTT. It yields the protein CASGQGADTGELFF.

The table lists this clone with a count of one. This chain connects TRBV7-3 to TRBJ2-1; the D call may be TRBD1 or TRBD2 (5 bases each). V shed 5 bases and J shed 0 bases, with 11 bases lying between them. The CDR3 runs to 15 residues. Germline CDR1 reads SGHTA; CDR2 reads FQGTGA. CDR3 residues: CASSPGTFSYNEQFF. The CDR3 DNA reads as TGTGCCAGCAGCCCCGGGACCTTCTCCTACAATGAGCAGTTCTTC.

The chain recombines TRBV12-3 or TRBV12-4 with TRBJ2-5, with D perhaps matching TRBD1 (5 bases). Trimming removed 9 bases at V and 5 bases at J, with 13 bases between. There are 12 residues in the CDR3. The CDR3 loop reads CASQGLGETQYF. DNA for the CDR3: TGTGCCAGTCAGGGATTAGGGGAGACCCAGTACTTC.

This clone was observed once. This chain connects TRBV29-1 to TRBJ1-5; 7 nucleotides agree with TRBD1. The CDR3 consists of 12 residues. V gave up 7 bases and J gave up 4 bases; unmatched junction bases: 4. Germline values: CDR1 SQVTM, CDR2 ANQGSEA. In nucleotides, the CDR3 is TGCAGCGCCGGGACAGCTAATCAGCCCCAGCATTTT. It yields the protein CSAGTANQPQHF.

This clone has just one count. The rearrangement joins TRBV19 to TRBJ1-4; D ambiguous. This CDR3 region has 15 residues. Germline CDR1 is LNHDA and CDR2 is SQIVND (reference sequence). V lost 8 bases, J lost 7 bases, and 20 bases lay in between. In DNA form, the CDR3 reads TGTGCCAGTTCCAAAATAACGGTCTCCGGTGAAAAACTGTTTTTT. Protein product: CASSKITVSGEKLFF.

The chain combines TRBV7-9 with TRBJ2-1, with 9 bases lining up with TRBD1. With V trimmed by 4 bases and J by 3 bases, 10 bases remained unmatched. The CDR3 length is 17 residues. Germline-derived CDR1 and CDR2 are SEHNR and FQNEAQ (reference sequence). DNA of the CDR3: TGTGCCAGCAGCTCGGCCGGGACAGGGCCCGGCTACAATGAGCAGTTCTTC. It yields the protein CASSSAGTGPGYNEQFF. Full variable domain (missing parts from reference TRBV7-9 and TRBJ2-1): DTGVSQNPRHKITKRGQNVTFRCDPISEHNRLYWYRQTLGQGPEFLTYFQNEAQLEKSRLLSDRFSAERPKGSFSTLEIQRTEQGDSAMYLCASSSAGTGPGYNEQFFGPGTRLTVL.

The V and J genes are TRBV2 and TRBJ2-6, with D uncertain. The CDR3 runs 17 residues. Germline CDR1 SNHLY, CDR2 FYNNEI. Trimming shortened V by 7 bases and J by 3 bases, and 19 bases separated the two germline ends. The CDR3 DNA is TGTGCCAGCAATCGGCAAATGACATCAGGTGGGGCCAACGTCCTGACTTTC. Its translation: CASNRQMTSGGANVLTF.